These 18 T cell receptor beta chains originate from one sample sequenced in a study of cytomegalovirus exposure and HLA in healthy donors. The PCR ran on 60 Vbeta and 13 Jbeta primers. The assay was immunoSEQ multiplex PCR, and TCRdb's table has in-frame clones only and misses some. The sample lists 150,000 or so clones, 60% to 85% occurring once. Sample: PBMCs. These receptors were taken from a woman aged 40 to 50 in good health and CMV-seronegative.

The V and J genes are TRBV4-1 and TRBJ1-1; 7 nucleotides align to TRBD1. V lost 4 bases to trimming and J lost 0 bases; unmatched junction nucleotides: 11. Looked up from germline, CDR1 is MGHRA and CDR2 is YSYEKL. The CDR3 loop spans 17 amino acids. CDR3 protein: CASSRSAQGLVNTEAFF. In nucleotides, the CDR3 is TGCGCCAGCAGCCGCAGCGCACAGGGGTTAGTGAACACTGAAGCTTTCTTT.

This CDR3 is CASSFRGAYEQYF. The CDR3 DNA reads TGTGCCAGCAGCTTCAGGGGGGCCTACGAGCAGTACTTC. This chain connects TRBV7-8 to TRBJ2-7, with D perhaps matching TRBD1 (7 bases). Deletions cut 3 bases from V and 2 bases from J, with 8 bases between. From germline, CDR1 is SGHVS and CDR2 FQNEAQ. The CDR3 runs to 13 residues.

The V call is TRBV2, the J call TRBJ1-3, with a possible D match to TRBD1 (6 bases). Trimming removed 4 bases at V and 3 bases at J, with 13 bases between. The CDR3 runs 15 residues. CDR1 is SNHLY, CDR2 FYNNEI, per germline. CDR3 nucleotide sequence: TGTGCCAGCAGTGTGGGCACAGGGTTTGGAAACACCATATATTTT. It translates to CASSVGTGFGNTIYF.

The chain has TRBV7-9 and TRBJ2-3; possible D gene TRBD2, 7 bases. CDR1 and CDR2 from the germline V gene are SEHNR and FQNEAQ (reference sequence). Trimming stripped 0 bases from V and 2 bases from J, with 21 bases between. The CDR3 is 19 amino acids. Written as DNA, the CDR3 is TGTGCCAGCAGCTTAGCGCGCGGGCGGGGGCAAATTCCCACAGATACGCAGTATTTT. Protein: CASSLARGRGQIPTDTQYF.

This rearrangement joins TRBV19 to TRBJ1-5, with 11 bases fitting TRBD1. CDR1 and CDR2 from the germline V gene are LNHDA and SQIVND (reference sequence). This CDR3 is built from 15 residues. J lost 4 bases, V lost 8 bases, and 7 bases had no gene match. In nucleotides, the CDR3 is TGTGCCAGTCGGGGGGGACAGGGGGGAAATCAGCCCCAGCATTTT. This sequence encodes CASRGGQGGNQPQHF.

V is TRBV11-2 and J is TRBJ1-1; D remains unclear. The CDR3 loop spans 14 amino acids. With 1 base removed from V and 3 bases from J, the gap between germline ends came to 9 bases. The germline V gene has CDR1 SGHAT and CDR2 FQNNGV. The CDR3: CASSLVVRDTEAFF. CDR3 sequence (DNA): TGTGCCAGCAGCTTAGTAGTGCGGGACACTGAAGCTTTCTTT.

This clone was detected only once. The chain has TRBV6-4 and TRBJ1-5; 9 bases map to TRBD1. Germline CDR1 and CDR2: MRHNA and SNTAGT. Unmatched junction bases numbered 10, after V lost 6 bases and J lost 7 bases. This CDR3 has 15 residues. The CDR3 bases are TGTGCCAGCAGGAACCGGGACAGGGTTCGACAGCCCCAGCATTTT. It specifies CASRNRDRVRQPQHF.

The V call is TRBV6-5, the J call TRBJ2-7; D remains ambiguous. The V gene's germline CDR1 is MNHEY and CDR2 SVGAGI. The V end lost 2 bases, the J end lost 1 base, and 15 bases lay between the germline ends. The CDR3 has 16 residues. CDR3 coding DNA: TGTGCCAGCAGTTACCCCGACTCTCTCCTTTCCTACGAGCAGTACTTC. It yields the protein CASSYPDSLLSYEQYF.

The chain uses TRBV30 and TRBJ2-7; TRBD1 agrees at 8 bases. V was clipped by 5 bases and J by 2 bases; unmatched bases: 17. The germline V gene has CDR1 GTSNPN and CDR2 SVGIG (reference sequence). The CDR3 loop spans 17 amino acids. CDR3 sequence reads: CAWEGRQGPSDPYEQYF. The CDR3 nucleotides are TGTGCCTGGGAGGGCAGACAGGGGCCCTCGGACCCCTACGAGCAGTACTTC.

The V gene is TRBV5-6, the J gene TRBJ2-2; D is perhaps TRBD1 (5 bases). The CDR3 loop spans 14 amino acids. V lost 5 bases to trimming and J lost 2 bases, with 10 bases between them. The germline V gene encodes CDR1 SGHDT and CDR2 YYEEEE. The CDR3 bases are TGTGCCAGCAGTGGGGCACCCAACACCGGGGAGCTGTTTTTT. Protein: CASSGAPNTGELFF.

This clone was recorded a few times. The V and J genes are TRBV10-1 and TRBJ1-1, with a tentative D call TRBD1 (5 bases). CDR1 and CDR2 (germline): WNHNN, SYGVQD (reference sequence). V lost 2 bases and J lost 5, with 12 bases in between. The CDR3 loop spans 14 amino acids. For the CDR3, the DNA is TGCGCCAGCAGTGAGACAGGCTTCGGAACTGAAGCTTTCTTT. This encodes CASSETGFGTEAFF.

The V gene is TRBV7-9, the J gene TRBJ2-3; D unclear. This CDR3 has 12 residues. CDR1 is SEHNR, CDR2 FQNEAQ, per germline (reference sequence). Trimming removed 5 bases from V and 4 bases from J, with 7 bases in between. The CDR3: CASSEHPDTQYF. CDR3 coding DNA: TGTGCCAGCAGCGAGCACCCAGATACGCAGTATTTT. Full variable domain (missing parts from reference TRBV7-9 and TRBJ2-3): DTGVSQNPRHKITKRGQNVTFRCDPISEHNRLYWYRQTLGQGPEFLTYFQNEAQLEKSRLLSDRFSAERPKGSFSTLEIQRTEQGDSAMYLCASSEHPDTQYFGPGTRLTVL.

This clone appeared once. The chain combines TRBV19 with TRBJ2-7; no clear D. V was shortened by 4 bases and J by 3 bases, with 13 bases between the two germline ends. The CDR3 runs 14 residues. Germline CDR1 LNHDA, CDR2 SQIVND (reference sequence). The CDR3 is CASSTRNLNYEQYF. CDR3 DNA sequence: TGTGCCAGTAGTACTCGAAACTTGAACTACGAGCAGTACTTC. Full variable domain (rest looked up from reference TRBV19 and TRBJ2-7): DGGITQSPKYLFRKEGQNVTLSCEQNLNHDAMYWYRQDPGQGLRLIYYSQIVNDFQKGDIAEGYSVSREKKESFPLTVTSAQKNPTAFYLCASSTRNLNYEQYFGPGTRLTVT.

J is TRBJ1-5 and V is TRBV30; no reliable D call. Per the germline V gene, CDR1 is GTSNPN and CDR2 is SVGIG (reference sequence). Trimming removed 1 base at V and 3 bases at J, with 7 bases between. The CDR3 consists of 13 residues. The DNA for the CDR3 is TGTGCCTGGAGTGGGGGAGTCAATCAGCCCCAGCATTTT. It codes for CAWSGGVNQPQHF.

V usage is TRBV6-6 and J usage is TRBJ2-7, with 7 bases lining up with TRBD1. CDR3 length: 13 amino acids. The germline V gene has CDR1 MNHNY and CDR2 SVGAGI (reference sequence). The ends lost 11 bases at V and 1 base at J; junction bases unmatched: 8. The CDR3, as DNA: TGTGCCGGCTCGGCAGGGGGATCCTACGAGCAGTACTTC. It encodes CAGSAGGSYEQYF.

The rearrangement uses TRBV19 and TRBJ2-1, with 10 bases fitting TRBD1. The CDR3 covers 16 residues. After removal of 6 bases from V and 7 bases from J, the junction contained 12 bases not matched to a gene. Germline V gives CDR1 LNHDA, CDR2 SQIVND (reference sequence). CDR3 in amino acids: CASSLAGTGAKNEQFF. CDR3 sequence (DNA): TGTGCCAGTAGCCTCGCCGGGACAGGGGCAAAAAATGAGCAGTTCTTC.

V usage is TRBV19 and J usage is TRBJ1-5; 7 bases align to TRBD1. The CDR3 runs 14 residues. Germline loops: CDR1 LNHDA, CDR2 SQIVND (reference sequence). V shed 6 bases and J 5 bases; nucleotides not matched to a gene: 7. CDR3 sequence reads: CASSQTGRHQPQHF. The CDR3 DNA is TGTGCCAGTAGCCAGACAGGGAGACATCAGCCCCAGCATTTT.

As to this clone: At the DNA level, this CDR3 is encoded by other sequences in the same sample as well. This chain links TRBV5-1 with TRBJ1-6; TRBD1 matches 7 bases. Germline values: CDR1 SGHRS, CDR2 YFSETQ. This CDR3 is built from 15 residues. V dropped 2 bases and J dropped 5; count of bases not matched to a gene: 4. The CDR3 protein is CASSLGQADNSPLHF. The CDR3 nucleotides are TGCGCCAGCAGCTTAGGACAGGCTGATAATTCACCCCTCCACTTT.